This is a list of T cell receptor beta chains from one sample in a study of cytomegalovirus exposure and HLA in healthy donors. Produced via immunoSEQ multiplex PCR; TCRdb's table is partial and in-frame only. Of some 170,000 clones listed, approximately 85% were seen once; the top ten hold more than 0.9%. The sample was PBMCs. The receptors derive from a girl aged 2 to 10 in good health and CMV-seropositive. Each CDR3 is given with its conserved first and last residue. The D gene is left open where the match is weak. Size is omitted from some rows. Given values are once, few, many or a class for expanded clones.

V gene	D gene	clone size	J gene	CDR3 protein	CDR3 DNA
TRBV28	TRBD1	-	TRBJ1-2	CASSLPTGVGYTF	TGTGCCAGCAGTTTACCAACAGGGGTCGGCTACACCTTC
TRBV7-6	TRBD1	-	TRBJ2-7	CASSLGTSGGFKREQYF	TGTGCCAGCAGCTTAGGGACCTCAGGGGGCTTTAAGCGGGAGCAGTACTTC
TRBV25-1	-	-	TRBJ1-2	CASGRAGAYGYTF	TGTGCCAGCGGGCGGGCAGGGGCCTATGGCTACACCTTC
TRBV6-6	TRBD2	once	TRBJ2-7	CASSSPGRGTIEQYF	TGTGCCAGCAGTTCCCCCGGGAGGGGGACCATCGAGCAGTACTTC
TRBV15	-	-	TRBJ2-1	CATSRGRSGATEQFF	TGTGCCACCAGCAGGGGAAGGTCAGGGGCCACAGAGCAGTTCTTC
TRBV6-5	TRBD1	-	TRBJ2-5	CASSRGQESQYF	TGTGCCAGCTCCAGGGGACAGGAGTCTCAGTACTTC
TRBV19	TRBD2	-	TRBJ2-7	CATSIYSGSGYEQYF	TGTGCCACCTCGATCTATAGCGGGAGCGGTTACGAGCAGTACTTC
TRBV30	-	-	TRBJ2-6	CASHYFSSGANVLTF	TGTGCTTCCCACTACTTTAGCTCTGGGGCCAACGTCCTGACTTTC
TRBV27	-	once	TRBJ2-7	CASSLTGWSSYEQYF	TGTGCCAGCAGCTTAACCGGATGGAGCTCCTACGAGCAGTACTTC
TRBV28	TRBD2	-	TRBJ2-2	CASSLGGRPNTGELFF	TGTGCCAGCAGTTTAGGCGGGAGGCCTAACACCGGGGAGCTGTTTTTT
TRBV4-1	TRBD1	-	TRBJ2-7	CASSQESPDRGPYEQYF	TGCGCCAGCAGCCAAGAATCCCCGGACAGGGGTCCCTACGAGCAGTACTTC
TRBV30	-	-	TRBJ1-3	CACRQVNKGNTIYF	TGTGCCTGTCGACAGGTGAATAAGGGAAACACCATATATTTT
TRBV28	TRBD2	-	TRBJ2-7	CASSSPGTSGRGEQYF	TGTGCCAGCAGTTCCCCAGGGACTAGCGGGAGAGGGGAGCAGTACTTC
TRBV19	-	-	TRBJ1-5	CASSPHLGGNQPQHF	TGTGCCAGTAGCCCTCATCTCGGGGGGAATCAGCCCCAGCATTTT
TRBV7-2	TRBD2	-	TRBJ2-5	CASSLAVTSGQETQYF	TGTGCCAGCAGCTTAGCTGTGACTAGCGGCCAAGAGACCCAGTACTTC
TRBV2	-	-	TRBJ1-2	CAIGDGSANYGYTF	TGTGCCATCGGAGACGGATCTGCTAACTATGGCTACACCTTC